A selection of T cell receptor beta chains follows, all from one sample in a study of monozygotic twins with inflammatory bowel disease. TCRdb re-called the 5' RACE reads, yielding one record per CDR3 amino acid sequence without DNA. The listing contains around 410,000 distinct CDR3 sequences. The sample taken for sequencing was blood. These receptors were obtained from a human donor with ulcerative colitis or Crohn's disease, or a healthy co-twin of an affected twin (not recorded which). Each CDR3 is given with its conserved first and last residue.

>TRBJ2-7|TRBV9
CASSAGTTASYEQYF
>TRBJ2-1|TRBV18
CASSPHPGTGNEQFF
>TRBJ2-3|TRBV14
CASSQVRSTDTQYF
>TRBJ1-5|TRBV6-5
CASSSGQGPSSNQPQHF
>TRBJ1-1|TRBV5-1
CASSLWGPGGDTEAFF
>TRBJ2-6|TRBV20-1
CSAAYGPGANVLTF
>TRBJ2-3|TRBV11-2
CASSPRLVSGTSTDTQYF
>TRBJ2-6|TRBV19
CASRRSGANVLTF
>TRBJ2-7|TRBV4-3
CASSQDDSPSYEQYF
>TRBJ1-1|TRBV4-2
CASSRTDGGTEAFF
>TRBJ2-7|TRBV12-3/TRBV12-4
CASSLGGGALEQYF
>TRBJ1-1|TRBV5-6
CASSSLGQGTLAAFF
>TRBJ1-1|TRBV7-2
CASSLEGAWDTEAFF
>TRBJ1-3|TRBV20-1
CSLGSGNTIYF
>TRBJ1-1|TRBV15
CATSPRTDGAEAFF
>TRBJ1-1|TRBV29-1
CSVEFRMNTEAFF
>TRBJ1-1|TRBV15
CATSSNWDSPWNTEAFF
>TRBJ2-7|TRBV3-1
CASSRGNTYEQYF
>TRBJ2-1|TRBV7-7
CASSLGGGPFDEQFF
>TRBJ2-7|TRBV6-1
CASSPAGQTYEQYF
>TRBJ2-7|TRBV4-1
CASRPDSGFYEQYF
>TRBJ2-1|TRBV27
CASSLRVGGHNEQFF
>TRBJ1-2|TRBV30
CAWSLYTGQGSFGYTF
>TRBJ2-3|TRBV7-2
CASSLRMGVTDTQYF
>TRBJ2-6|TRBV7-9
CVGGDFGAGANVLTF
>TRBJ1-1|TRBV3-1
CASSQDSVATEAFF